These 28 T cell receptor beta chains were all obtained from the same sample, sequenced in a study of T cell responses to AZD1222 COVID-19 vaccine. Repertoires were generated with immunoSEQ multiplex PCR, while TCRdb's copy carries only in-frame clones and drops some. The data show some 110,000 clones, approximately 85% seen once. The specimen was peripheral blood, collected on day 0 of MenACWY control vaccination. The receptors were sampled from an adult in good health.

The chain recombines TRBV3-1 (or the pseudogene TRBV3-2) with TRBJ2-3; 7 bases agree with TRBD1. The CDR3 has 15 residues. Germline trimming cut 4 bases from V and 4 bases from J; bases unmatched to any gene: 8. CDR1 and CDR2 from the germline V gene are LGHDT and YNNKEL (reference sequence). The CDR3 sequence is CASSLLTGVPDTQYF. Here the CDR3 DNA reads TGTGCCAGCAGCCTCTTAACAGGGGTCCCAGATACGCAGTATTTT.

The gene calls are TRBV18 and TRBJ1-2; maybe TRBD1 (6 bases). The V and J ends lost 2 bases and 8 bases respectively, with 18 bases between them. This CDR3 spans 15 amino acids. Germline values: CDR1 KGHSH, CDR2 LQKENI. Here the CDR3 DNA reads TGTGCCAGCTCACCAAACTCGAGGGGGGATGACGGCTACACCTTC. Residues: CASSPNSRGDDGYTF.

The V and J genes are TRBV24-1 and TRBJ1-6; D uncertain. Trimming left V 9 bases short and J 1 base short, with 6 bases between. The CDR3 has 13 amino acids. The germline V gene has CDR1 KGHDR and CDR2 SFDVKD. In nucleotides, the CDR3 is TGTGCCACCCCGGGTTCCTATAATTCACCCCTCCACTTT. It specifies CATPGSYNSPLHF.

The chain is built from TRBV7-9 and TRBJ1-2; perhaps TRBD1 as D (5 bases). The germline CDR1 and CDR2 sequences are SEHNR and FQNEAQ (reference sequence). The CDR3 covers 12 residues. The V and J ends lost 0 bases and 7 bases respectively, with 6 bases between them. The CDR3 DNA reads TGTGCCAGCAGCTTAGCGCAGGGTGGCTACACCTTC. This translates into CASSLAQGGYTF.

The chain has TRBV10-2 and TRBJ1-2; D is possibly TRBD1 (6 bases). In germline, CDR1 is WSHSY, CDR2 SAAADI. V dropped 3 bases and J dropped 4 bases, with 15 bases sitting between them. CDR3 length: 15 amino acids. The DNA of the CDR3 is TGCGCCAGCAGTGAAGAGGGGGGCCAGGGCTATGGCTACACCTTC. Translated, it gives CASSEEGGQGYGYTF.

The chain recombines TRBV11-3 with TRBJ2-3; maybe TRBD1 (6 bases). CDR1 and CDR2 from the germline V gene are SGHNT and YENEEA. The CDR3 spans 17 residues. Trimming stripped 5 bases from V and 6 bases from J, with 24 bases between. This CDR3 is CASSGPHDRPRGDTQYF. For the CDR3, the DNA is TGTGCCAGCAGCGGACCCCACGACAGGCCCCGCGGGGATACGCAGTATTTT.

The chain joins TRBV18 to TRBJ1-2; D perhaps matches TRBD1 (5 bases). CDR3 length: 15 amino acids. V gave up 4 bases and J gave up 2 bases, with 14 bases separating them. Germline values: CDR1 KGHSH, CDR2 LQKENI. The CDR3 loop is CASSLSSRDNYGYTF. CDR3 nucleotide sequence: TGTGCCAGCTCACTCTCGTCCAGGGACAACTATGGCTACACCTTC. The full variable domain, its missing parts supplied by reference TRBV18 and TRBJ1-2, is NAGVMQNPRHLVRRRGQEARLRCSPMKGHSHVYWYRQLPEEGLKFMVYLQKENIIDESGMPKERFSAEFPKEGPSILRIQQVVRGDSAAYFCASSLSSRDNYGYTFGSGTRLTVV.

The rearrangement links TRBV2 to TRBJ2-3; D is undetermined. The CDR3 has 14 amino acids. CDR1 is SNHLY, CDR2 FYNNEI, per germline. V was cut by 11 bases and J by 4 bases, with 19 bases left in between. CDR3 sequence reads: CASKGYTSSDTQYF. The DNA for the CDR3 is TGTGCCTCTAAAGGCTATACGAGCTCAGATACGCAGTATTTT.

The chain has TRBV7-6 and TRBJ1-1; D is perhaps TRBD1 (6 bases). V dropped 5 bases and J dropped 1 base, with 11 bases sitting between them. CDR1 is SGHVS and CDR2 is FNYEAQ in the germline V gene. The length of the CDR3 is 14 residues. CDR3 amino acids: CASSLGHQNTEAFF. The CDR3 nucleotides read TGTGCCAGCAGCCTGGGACACCAGAACACTGAAGCTTTCTTT.

The chain has TRBV11-2 and TRBJ1-3, with TRBD1 matching 8 bases. The CDR3 sequence is 15 residues long. The germline CDR1 and CDR2 sequences are SGHAT and FQNNGV. V lost 7 bases to trimming and J lost 2 bases; unmatched junction nucleotides: 7. The CDR3 DNA is TGTGCCAGCAATTCGTGGACAGGGACTGGAAACACCATATATTTT. Encoded protein: CASNSWTGTGNTIYF.

The chain combines TRBV24-1 with TRBJ2-1; D possibly corresponds to TRBD1 (6 bases). Germline-derived CDR1 and CDR2 are KGHDR and SFDVKD. Trimming left V 3 bases short and J 2 bases short, with 13 bases between. The CDR3 is 16 residues long. CDR3 sequence reads: CATSDGAGTPYNEQFF. CDR3 nucleotides: TGTGCCACCAGTGATGGAGCTGGGACACCCTACAATGAGCAGTTCTTC.

The chain couples TRBV5-6 to TRBJ2-7, with 7 positions matching TRBD2. This CDR3 is 12 amino acids long. With V trimmed by 5 bases and J by 3 bases, 2 bases remained unmatched. Germline CDR1 reads SGHDT; CDR2 reads YYEEEE. CDR3 sequence: CASSGRVYEQYF. The CDR3 DNA is TGTGCCAGCAGTGGGAGGGTCTACGAGCAGTACTTC.

The chain employs TRBV7-3 and TRBJ2-2; D is uncertain. The CDR3 has 12 residues. Looked up from germline, CDR1 is SGHTA and CDR2 is FQGTGA. V was shortened by 5 bases and J by 5 bases, with 6 bases between the two germline ends. CDR3 protein: CASSPGTGELFF. The CDR3 nucleotides are TGTGCCAGCAGCCCTGGAACCGGGGAGCTGTTTTTT.

This clone has only one observation. CDR3 sequence (DNA): TGTGCCAGCAGCCAAGTAAGGAGCGGGGATGACACCGGGGAGCTGTTTTTT. It specifies CASSQVRSGDDTGELFF. The V gene is TRBV3-1 (or the pseudogene TRBV3-2), the J gene TRBJ2-2, with 7 positions matching TRBD2. This CDR3 contains 17 residues. The V and J ends lost 1 base and 3 bases, in that order; junction bases with no gene match: 8. The germline V gene has CDR1 LGHDT and CDR2 YNNKEL (reference sequence).

The chain combines TRBV7-2 with TRBJ1-2; tentatively, D is TRBD1 (6 bases). Germline V gene lookup returns CDR1 SGHTA and CDR2 FQGNSA. This CDR3 spans 19 amino acids. Deletions cut 5 bases from V and 0 bases from J, with 25 bases between. CDR3 protein: CASSKDPGARIDSNYGYTF. The DNA for the CDR3 is TGTGCCAGCAGCAAAGACCCGGGGGCGCGGATCGATTCTAACTATGGCTACACCTTC.

The chain joins TRBV15 to TRBJ1-1; no firm D call. The CDR3 has 12 amino acids. Germline-derived CDR1 and CDR2 are LNHNV and YYDKDF (reference sequence). The V end lost 0 bases, the J end lost 7 bases, and 6 bases lay between the germline ends. The CDR3 here is CATSRDGVEAFF. The DNA of the CDR3 is TGTGCCACCAGCAGAGATGGGGTTGAAGCTTTCTTT.

This chain uses TRBV19 with TRBJ1-5; 10 bases agree with TRBD1. Germline V gene sequence: CDR1 LNHDA, CDR2 SQIVND (reference sequence). The CDR3 has 14 residues. The ends lost 5 bases at V and 7 bases at J; junction bases unmatched: 5. CDR3 sequence: CASSVTGGSQPQHF. CDR3 DNA sequence: TGTGCCAGTAGTGTGACAGGGGGCAGCCAGCCCCAGCATTTT.

The chain joins TRBV18 to TRBJ2-3; maybe TRBD1 (6 bases). CDR3 size: 15 residues. V was shortened by 1 base and J by 2 bases, with 10 bases between the two germline ends. Germline V lookup: CDR1 KGHSH, CDR2 LQKENI. The CDR3 bases are TGTGCCAGCTCACCACTGCACAGGGACACAGATACGCAGTATTTT. Its translation is CASSPLHRDTDTQYF.

This chain uses TRBV19 with TRBJ1-6, with TRBD1 matching over 8 bases. The CDR3 extends over 15 amino acids. V shed 5 bases, J shed 6 bases, and the junction held 6 bases outside the gene matches. Germline V CDR1 and CDR2: LNHDA, SQIVND (reference sequence). The CDR3 loop reads CASSSWTGINSPLHF. The CDR3 DNA reads as TGTGCCAGTAGTTCCTGGACAGGGATTAATTCACCCCTCCACTTT.

In its sample, this clone was seen a few times. The junction differs from germline at one of its ends, possibly a read error. The chain is built from TRBV4-2 and TRBJ2-7; 7 positions match TRBD1. CDR1 LGHNA and CDR2 YNFKEQ come from the germline V gene. The CDR3 has 14 amino acids. The CDR3 here is CASSQDPRGYGQYF. The DNA of the CDR3 is TGTGCCAGCAGCCAAGATCCCAGGGGGTACGGGCAGTACTTC.

The V call is TRBV28, the J call TRBJ2-7; 7 bases fit TRBD1. Germline trimming cut 8 bases from V and 4 bases from J; bases unmatched to any gene: 8. CDR3 length: 13 amino acids. CDR1 MDHEN and CDR2 SYDVKM come from the germline V gene. CDR3 loop: CASGHRGGYEQYF. As DNA, the CDR3 is TGTGCCAGCGGACACAGGGGTGGGTACGAGCAGTACTTC.

The chain uses TRBV30 and TRBJ1-2; 10 bases match TRBD1. There are 14 residues in the CDR3. Trimming took 4 bases from V and 2 from J; bases not matched to a gene: 4. Germline V CDR1 and CDR2: GTSNPN, SVGIG (reference sequence). The CDR3 DNA is TGTGCCTGGAATAGGGACAGGGGCAACTATGGCTACACCTTC. Protein sequence: CAWNRDRGNYGYTF. The entire variable domain, with the rest obtained from reference TRBV30 and TRBJ1-2, is as follows: SQTIHQWPATLVQPVGSPLSLECTVEGTSNPNLYWYRQAAGRGLQLLFYSVGIGQISSEVPQNLSASRPQDRQFILSSKKLLLSDSGFYLCAWNRDRGNYGYTFGSGTRLTVV.

The chain couples TRBV24-1 to TRBJ2-3; 11 positions match TRBD1. CDR1 is KGHDR, CDR2 SFDVKD, per germline. The CDR3 is made up of 15 amino acids. With V trimmed by 5 bases and J by 3 bases, 3 bases remained unmatched. CDR3 nucleotide sequence: TGTGCCACCAGTGTTGGACAGGGGGCTACAGATACGCAGTATTTT. Amino acid sequence: CATSVGQGATDTQYF.

The chain couples TRBV27 to TRBJ1-1; D is unclear. The CDR3 totals 14 residues. Germline V gene sequence: CDR1 MNHEY, CDR2 SMNVEV (reference sequence). The V gene lost 3 bases and the J gene lost 10 bases, with 18 bases spanning the gap. The CDR3: CASSLMAGTRVAFF. The DNA of the CDR3 is TGTGCCAGCAGTTTGATGGCAGGCACAAGGGTAGCTTTCTTT.

The chain has TRBV6-2 or TRBV6-3 and TRBJ2-7, with D unresolved. V dropped 2 bases and J dropped 12 bases, with 20 bases sitting between them. This CDR3 contains 14 residues. Germline assignment: CDR1 MNHEY and CDR2 SVGEGT. The CDR3 nucleotides are TGTGCCAGCAGTTACACGCCCCCCCGCATTAGGCCGTACTTC. Translated, it gives CASSYTPPRIRPYF.

The rearrangement links TRBV7-8 to TRBJ2-7; weak D call: TRBD2 (5 bases). V shed 1 base and J shed 6 bases, with 16 bases lying between them. The germline V gene has CDR1 SGHVS and CDR2 FQNEAQ. The CDR3 has 15 amino acids. DNA of the CDR3: TGTGCCAGCAGCTTAGAAGGTGAATTCCGGGGCGAGCAGTACTTC. Its translation: CASSLEGEFRGEQYF. Variable domain in full (rest from reference TRBV7-8 and TRBJ2-7): GAGVSQSPRYKVAKRGQDVALRCDPISGHVSLFWYQQALGQGPEFLTYFQNEAQLDKSGLPSDRFFAERPEGSVSTLKIQRTQQEDSAVYLCASSLEGEFRGEQYFGPGTRLTVT.

This clone was seen only a few times. J is TRBJ2-7 and V is TRBV4-2; no definite D call. V gave up 0 bases and J gave up 2 bases, with 17 bases separating them. The CDR3 totals 17 residues. Germline CDR1 LGHNA, CDR2 YNFKEQ. The CDR3 coding sequence is TGTGCCAGCAGCCAAGAAGGGCCGAGGCATGGGGCCTACGAGCAGTACTTC. It specifies CASSQEGPRHGAYEQYF.

This clone was seen a single time. The chain is built from TRBV21-1 and TRBJ2-7; the DNA was not used to check the table's D call, TRBD2. TRBV21-1 is listed as a pseudogene. The CDR3 totals 13 residues. The CDR3 DNA reads as TGTGCCCCCGGGAGGGAGCGGGTCTACGAGCAGTACTTC. Translation gives CAPGRERVYEQYF.